This T cell receptor (beta chain) came from a study of cytomegalovirus exposure and HLA in healthy donors. This CDR3 has 12 amino acids. CDR1 and CDR2 from the germline V gene are SEHNR and FQNEAQ (reference sequence). V was pared by 4 bases and J by 14 bases, with 5 bases of the junction left unmatched. Use of 60 Vbeta and 13 Jbeta primers characterized the PCR. Data came from immunoSEQ multiplex PCR; TCRdb stores just in-frame clones and leaves some out. The sample includes about 200,000 clones, around 85% seen only once; the top ten take approximately 0.22%. General study results and limits: At a 0.05 false discovery rate, a later analysis found about 17,000 TCR beta sequences to be associated with HLA alleles. A missense variant in DCLRE1C was later tied to TCR beta V- and J-gene trimming. Earlier findings revealed that most TCR beta V segments proved productive either about 87% or about 30% of the time. For presence/absence analyses, sequencing depth was assumed to be roughly uniform across donors.

This clone was detected a few times. Its antigen is unknown. Sequenced input: PBMCs. V usage is TRBV7-9 and J usage is TRBJ2-1, with 10 bases identical to TRBD1. The sequence was collected from a girl aged 2-10 years in good health and CMV-seronegative. The DNA for the CDR3 is TGTGCCAGCAGCTGGACCGGGACAGGGGAGTTCTTC. It codes for CASSWTGTGEFF.